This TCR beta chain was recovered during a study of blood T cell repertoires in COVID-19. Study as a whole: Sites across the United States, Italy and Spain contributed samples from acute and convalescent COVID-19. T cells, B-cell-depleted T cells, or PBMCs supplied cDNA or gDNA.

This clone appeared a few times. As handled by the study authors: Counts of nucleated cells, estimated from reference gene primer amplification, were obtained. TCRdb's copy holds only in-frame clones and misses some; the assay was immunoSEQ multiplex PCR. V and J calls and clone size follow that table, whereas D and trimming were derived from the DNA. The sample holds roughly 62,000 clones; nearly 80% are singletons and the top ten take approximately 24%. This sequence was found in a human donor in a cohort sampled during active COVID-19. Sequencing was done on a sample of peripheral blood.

The CDR3 bases are TGTGCCAGCAGCTCCTATGGGGGGACGAACTACGAGCAGTACTTC. This gives the protein CASSSYGGTNYEQYF. The chain uses TRBV11-2 and TRBJ2-7, with a weak D call TRBD2 (6 bases). Germline lookup yields CDR1 SGHAT and CDR2 FQNNGV. The CDR3 has 15 residues. The V end lost 4 bases, the J end lost 3 bases, and 16 bases lay between the germline ends.